This record concerns one TCR beta chain sequence. The antigen remains undetermined. The data were taken from a study of PD-1 blockade in classical Hodgkin lymphoma. General observations from the study: Patients newly diagnosed and complete responders had comparable baseline diversity. Repertoire differences lack defined causes, possibly disease activity or prior therapy.

The ends lost 6 bases at V and 4 bases at J; junction bases unmatched: 10. Germline loops: CDR1 LNHDA, CDR2 SQIVND (reference sequence). The CDR3 loop spans 15 amino acids. Using immunoSEQ multiplex PCR, the repertoire was profiled, and TCRdb retains in-frame clones only, with some absent. The sample contains under 80,000 clones, 60% to 80% of which appear only once. In every patient, relapse followed autologous stem cell transplantation, while exposure to brentuximab vedotin differed. This sequence originates from a human donor with classical Hodgkin lymphoma. The chain recombines TRBV19 with TRBJ2-3, with 7 nucleotides matching TRBD1. Sequencing was performed on peripheral blood mononuclear cells (PBMCs), taken before the second cycle of nivolumab. In nucleotides, the CDR3 is TGTGCCAGTAGCCATGACAGGGCTTATGCAGATACGCAGTATTTT. Amino acids: CASSHDRAYADTQYF.